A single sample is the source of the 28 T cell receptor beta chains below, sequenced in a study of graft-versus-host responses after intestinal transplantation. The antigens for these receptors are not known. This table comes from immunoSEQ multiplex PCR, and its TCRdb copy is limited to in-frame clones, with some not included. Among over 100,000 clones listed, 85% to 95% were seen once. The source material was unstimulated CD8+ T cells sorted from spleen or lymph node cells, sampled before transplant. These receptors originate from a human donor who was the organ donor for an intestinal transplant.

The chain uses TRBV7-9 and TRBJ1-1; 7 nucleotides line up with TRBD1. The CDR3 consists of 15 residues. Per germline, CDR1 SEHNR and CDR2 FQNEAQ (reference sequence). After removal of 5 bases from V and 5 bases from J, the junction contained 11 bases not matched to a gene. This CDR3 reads CASSTSTGPKTEAFF. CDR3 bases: TGTGCCAGCAGCACTTCGACAGGGCCGAAGACTGAAGCTTTCTTT.

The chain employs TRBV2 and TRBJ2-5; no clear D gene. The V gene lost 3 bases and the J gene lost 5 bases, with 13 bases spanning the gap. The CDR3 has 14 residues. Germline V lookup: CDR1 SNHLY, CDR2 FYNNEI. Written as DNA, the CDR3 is TGTGCCAGCAGTGATTCTTGGGTGGCGGAGACCCAGTACTTC. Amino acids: CASSDSWVAETQYF.

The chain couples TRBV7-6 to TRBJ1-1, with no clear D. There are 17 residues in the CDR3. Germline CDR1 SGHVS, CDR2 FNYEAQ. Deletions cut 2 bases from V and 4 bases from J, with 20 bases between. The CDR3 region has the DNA TGTGCCAGCAGCTTAACCCCCATTTCGGGTGAGGTCACTGAAGCTTTCTTT. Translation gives CASSLTPISGEVTEAFF.

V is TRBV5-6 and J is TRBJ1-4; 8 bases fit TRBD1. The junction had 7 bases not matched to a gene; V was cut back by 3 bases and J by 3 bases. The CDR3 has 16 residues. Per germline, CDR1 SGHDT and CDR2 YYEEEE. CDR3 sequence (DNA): TGTGCCAGCAGCTCGGAGACAGGGGCCCCTAATGAAAAACTGTTTTTT. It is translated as CASSSETGAPNEKLFF.

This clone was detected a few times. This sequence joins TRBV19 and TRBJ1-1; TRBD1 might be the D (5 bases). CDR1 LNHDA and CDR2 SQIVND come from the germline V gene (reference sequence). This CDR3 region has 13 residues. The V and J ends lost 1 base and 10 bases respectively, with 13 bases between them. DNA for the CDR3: TGTGCCAGTAGTATAGGCAGGGAGGGGAGAGCTTTCTTT. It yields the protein CASSIGREGRAFF.

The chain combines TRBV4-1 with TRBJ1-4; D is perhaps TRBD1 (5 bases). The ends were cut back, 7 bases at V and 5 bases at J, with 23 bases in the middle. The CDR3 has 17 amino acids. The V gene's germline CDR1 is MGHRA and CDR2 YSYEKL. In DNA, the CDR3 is TGCGCCAGCACCCGAGCCCCGTACCCCGGGGACAATGAAAAACTGTTTTTT. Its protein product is CASTRAPYPGDNEKLFF.

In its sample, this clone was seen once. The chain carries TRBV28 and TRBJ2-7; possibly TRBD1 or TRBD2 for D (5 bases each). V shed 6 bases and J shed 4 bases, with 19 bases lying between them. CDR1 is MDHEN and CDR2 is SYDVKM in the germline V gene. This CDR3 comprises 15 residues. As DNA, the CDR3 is TGTGCCAGCAGCGAGGGGCGGGCGGCGGCGTACGAGCAGTACTTC. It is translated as CASSEGRAAAYEQYF.

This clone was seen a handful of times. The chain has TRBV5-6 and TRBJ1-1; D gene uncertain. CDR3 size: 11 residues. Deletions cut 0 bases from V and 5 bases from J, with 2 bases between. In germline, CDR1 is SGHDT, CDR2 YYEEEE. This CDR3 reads CASSLGTEAFF. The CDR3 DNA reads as TGTGCCAGCAGCTTGGGTACTGAAGCTTTCTTT.

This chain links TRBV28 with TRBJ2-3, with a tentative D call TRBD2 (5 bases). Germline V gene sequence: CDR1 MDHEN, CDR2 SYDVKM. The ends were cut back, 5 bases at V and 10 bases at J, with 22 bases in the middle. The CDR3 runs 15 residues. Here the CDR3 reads CASSPRTLGPVSQYF. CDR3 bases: TGTGCCAGCAGTCCCCGAACACTAGGACCCGTATCGCAGTATTTT.

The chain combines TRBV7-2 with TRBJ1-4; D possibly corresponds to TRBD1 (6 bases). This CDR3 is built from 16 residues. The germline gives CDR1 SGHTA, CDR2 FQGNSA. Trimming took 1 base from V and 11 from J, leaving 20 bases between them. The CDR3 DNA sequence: TGTGCCAGCAGCTTAGACCCTTCAGGGGCCGTAGAGAAACTGTTTTTT. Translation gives CASSLDPSGAVEKLFF.

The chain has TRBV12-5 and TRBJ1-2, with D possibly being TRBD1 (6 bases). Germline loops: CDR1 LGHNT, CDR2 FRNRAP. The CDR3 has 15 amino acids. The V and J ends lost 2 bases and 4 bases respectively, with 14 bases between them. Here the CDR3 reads CASGLWAGDPYGYTF. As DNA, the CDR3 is TGTGCTAGTGGTTTGTGGGCAGGGGACCCCTATGGCTACACCTTC.

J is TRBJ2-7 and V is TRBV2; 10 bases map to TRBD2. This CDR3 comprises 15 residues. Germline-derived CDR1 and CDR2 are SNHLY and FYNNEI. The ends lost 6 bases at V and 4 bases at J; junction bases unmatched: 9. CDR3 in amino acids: CASSELAGVLYEQYF. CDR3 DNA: TGTGCCAGCAGCGAGCTAGCGGGAGTACTATACGAGCAGTACTTC.

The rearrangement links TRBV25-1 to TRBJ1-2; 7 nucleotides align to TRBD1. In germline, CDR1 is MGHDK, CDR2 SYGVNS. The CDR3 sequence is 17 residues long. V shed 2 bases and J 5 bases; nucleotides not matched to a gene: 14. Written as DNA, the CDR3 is TGTGCCAGCAGTGAAAATCCGCTCCGGGACAGAGTTTATGGCTACACCTTC. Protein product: CASSENPLRDRVYGYTF.

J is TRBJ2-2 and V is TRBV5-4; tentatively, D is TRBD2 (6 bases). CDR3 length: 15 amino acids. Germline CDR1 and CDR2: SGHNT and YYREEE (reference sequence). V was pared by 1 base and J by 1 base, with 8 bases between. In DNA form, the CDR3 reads TGTGCCAGCAGCTTGCCTAGCGTGAACACCGGGGAGCTGTTTTTT. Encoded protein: CASSLPSVNTGELFF.

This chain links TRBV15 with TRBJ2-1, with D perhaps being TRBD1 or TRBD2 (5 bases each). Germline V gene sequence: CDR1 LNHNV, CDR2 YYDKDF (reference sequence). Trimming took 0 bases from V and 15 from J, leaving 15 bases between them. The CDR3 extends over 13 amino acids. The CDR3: CATSRDFGTARFF. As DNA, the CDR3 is TGTGCCACCAGCAGAGATTTTGGGACCGCCCGGTTCTTC.

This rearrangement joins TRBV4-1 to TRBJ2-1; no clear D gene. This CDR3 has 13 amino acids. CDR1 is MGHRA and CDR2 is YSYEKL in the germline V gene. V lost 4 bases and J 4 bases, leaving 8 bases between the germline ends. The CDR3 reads CASSPDLYNEQFF. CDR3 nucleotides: TGCGCCAGCAGCCCAGACCTTTACAATGAGCAGTTCTTC.

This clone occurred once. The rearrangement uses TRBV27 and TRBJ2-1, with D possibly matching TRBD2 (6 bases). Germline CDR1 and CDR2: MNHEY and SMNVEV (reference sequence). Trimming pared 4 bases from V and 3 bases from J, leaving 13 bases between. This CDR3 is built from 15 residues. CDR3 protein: CASSSRGSRYNEQFF. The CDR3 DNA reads TGTGCCAGCAGTTCCCGGGGGAGTCGCTACAATGAGCAGTTCTTC.

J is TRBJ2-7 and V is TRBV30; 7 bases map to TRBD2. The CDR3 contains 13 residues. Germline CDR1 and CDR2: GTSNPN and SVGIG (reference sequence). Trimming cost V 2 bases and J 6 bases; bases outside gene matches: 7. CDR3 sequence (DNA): TGTGCCTGGAGTCTCGCGGGAGTGCGCGAGCAGTACTTC. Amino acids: CAWSLAGVREQYF. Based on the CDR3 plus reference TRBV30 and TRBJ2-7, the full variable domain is SQTIHQWPATLVQPVGSPLSLECTVEGTSNPNLYWYRQAAGRGLQLLFYSVGIGQISSEVPQNLSASRPQDRQFILSSKKLLLSDSGFYLCAWSLAGVREQYFGPGTRLTVT.

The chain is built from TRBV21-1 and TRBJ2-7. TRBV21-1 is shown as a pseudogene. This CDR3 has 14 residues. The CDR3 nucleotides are TGTGCCAGCAGCTCCCGATACGTACGCTACGAGCAGTACTTC. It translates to CASSSRYVRYEQYF.

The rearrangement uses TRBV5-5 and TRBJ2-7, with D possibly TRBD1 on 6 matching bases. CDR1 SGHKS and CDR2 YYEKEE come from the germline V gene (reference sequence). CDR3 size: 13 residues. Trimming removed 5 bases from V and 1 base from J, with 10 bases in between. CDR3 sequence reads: CASSETGSYEQYF. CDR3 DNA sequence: TGTGCCAGCAGTGAAACAGGGTCCTACGAGCAGTACTTC.

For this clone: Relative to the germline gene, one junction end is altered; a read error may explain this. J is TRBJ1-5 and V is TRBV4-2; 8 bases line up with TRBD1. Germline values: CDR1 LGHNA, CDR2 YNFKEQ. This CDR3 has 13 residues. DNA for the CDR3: TGTGCCAGCAGCCAAGATCCGGGACAGGCCCCGGTTTTT. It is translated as CASSQDPGQAPVF.

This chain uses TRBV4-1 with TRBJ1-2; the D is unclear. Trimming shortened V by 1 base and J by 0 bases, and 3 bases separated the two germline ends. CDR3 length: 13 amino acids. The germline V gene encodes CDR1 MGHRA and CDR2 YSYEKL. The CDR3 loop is CASSQGANYGYTF. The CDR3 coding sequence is TGCGCCAGCAGCCAAGGAGCTAACTATGGCTACACCTTC.

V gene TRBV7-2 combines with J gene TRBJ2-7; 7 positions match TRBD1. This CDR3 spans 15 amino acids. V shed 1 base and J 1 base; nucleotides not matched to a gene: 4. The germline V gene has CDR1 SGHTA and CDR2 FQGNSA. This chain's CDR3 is CASSLVGQTSYEQYF. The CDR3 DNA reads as TGTGCCAGCAGCTTAGTGGGACAGACATCCTACGAGCAGTACTTC. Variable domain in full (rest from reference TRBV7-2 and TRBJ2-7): GAGVSQSPSNKVTEKGKDVELRCDPISGHTALYWYRQSLGQGLEFLIYFQGNSAPDKSGLPSDRFSAERTGGSVSTLTIQRTQQEDSAVYLCASSLVGQTSYEQYFGPGTRLTVT.

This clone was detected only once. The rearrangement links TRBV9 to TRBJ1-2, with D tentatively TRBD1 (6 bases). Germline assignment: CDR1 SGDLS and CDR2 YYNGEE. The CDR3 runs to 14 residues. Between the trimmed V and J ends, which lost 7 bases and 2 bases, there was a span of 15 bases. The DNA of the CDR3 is TGTGCCAGCGCTATAGGGGGGGGCAACTATGGCTACACCTTC. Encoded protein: CASAIGGGNYGYTF. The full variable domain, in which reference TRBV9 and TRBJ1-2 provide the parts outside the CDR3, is DSGVTQTPKHLITATGQRVTLRCSPRSGDLSVYWYQQSLDQGLQFLIQYYNGEERAKGNILERFSAQQFPDLHSELNLSSLELGDSALYFCASAIGGGNYGYTFGSGTRLTVV.

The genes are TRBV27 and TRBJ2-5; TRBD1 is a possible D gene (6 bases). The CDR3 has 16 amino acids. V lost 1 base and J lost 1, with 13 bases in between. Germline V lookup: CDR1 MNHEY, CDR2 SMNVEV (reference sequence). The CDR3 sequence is CASSLFSPGAQETQYF. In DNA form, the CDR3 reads TGTGCCAGCAGTTTATTTAGTCCAGGGGCCCAAGAGACCCAGTACTTC.

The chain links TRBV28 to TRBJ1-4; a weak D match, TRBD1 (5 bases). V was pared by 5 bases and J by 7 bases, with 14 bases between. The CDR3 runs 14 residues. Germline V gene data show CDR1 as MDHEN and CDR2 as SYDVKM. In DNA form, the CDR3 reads TGTGCCAGCAGTCACAGCTTGGGGGGTGAAAAACTGTTTTTT. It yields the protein CASSHSLGGEKLFF. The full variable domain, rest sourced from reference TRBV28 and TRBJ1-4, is DVKVTQSSRYLVKRTGEKVFLECVQDMDHENMFWYRQDPGLGLRLIYFSYDVKMKEKGDIPEGYSVSREKKERFSLILESASTNQTSMYLCASSHSLGGEKLFFGSGTQLSVL.

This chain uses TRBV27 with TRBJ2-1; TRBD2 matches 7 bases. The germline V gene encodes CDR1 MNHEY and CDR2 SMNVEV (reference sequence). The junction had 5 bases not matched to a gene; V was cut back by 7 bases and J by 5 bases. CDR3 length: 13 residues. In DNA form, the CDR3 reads TGTGCCAGCACCGGACTAGGGGACAATGAGCAGTTCTTC. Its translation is CASTGLGDNEQFF.

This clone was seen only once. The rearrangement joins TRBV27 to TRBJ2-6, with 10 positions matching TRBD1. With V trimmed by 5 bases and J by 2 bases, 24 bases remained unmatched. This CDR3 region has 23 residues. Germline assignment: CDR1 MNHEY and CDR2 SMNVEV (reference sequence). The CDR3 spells CASSILSYTTTTGTGAGANVLTF. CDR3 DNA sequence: TGTGCCAGCAGTATACTTTCCTACACCACGACCACCGGGACAGGGGCTGGGGCCAACGTCCTGACTTTC.